Below are 10 T cell receptor beta chains sequenced from a single sample in a study of blood T cell repertoires in COVID-19. Sequencing used immunoSEQ multiplex PCR; TCRdb keeps in-frame clones, though not all of them. The repertoire holds roughly 130,000 clones, approximately 83% seen once, with 3.5% to 5.5% in the top ten. Sequencing used peripheral blood. The receptors derive from a woman between 65 and 79 years old with acute or convalescent COVID-19.

The chain carries TRBV6-5 and TRBJ1-1; 8 positions agree with TRBD1. The CDR3 is 14 amino acids. J lost 4 bases, V lost 2 bases, and 3 bases had no gene match. Germline CDR1 and CDR2: MNHEY and SVGAGI. CDR3 DNA sequence: TGTGCCAGCAGTTACGGCAGGGGGCTCACTGAAGCTTTCTTT. Its protein is CASSYGRGLTEAFF.

This rearrangement joins TRBV6-1 to TRBJ2-7, with 11 bases lining up with TRBD2. The junction had 9 bases not matched to a gene; V was cut back by 3 bases and J by 5 bases. This CDR3 is 16 amino acids long. Germline V gives CDR1 MNHNS, CDR2 SASEGT. DNA of the CDR3: TGTGCCAGCAGTGACTTCCTAGCGGGGGGTTTGGACGAGCAGTACTTC. This sequence encodes CASSDFLAGGLDEQYF.

This clone appeared once. The chain has TRBV5-5 and TRBJ1-4, with D unresolved. The CDR3 runs 14 residues. The germline CDR1 and CDR2 sequences are SGHKS and YYEKEE (reference sequence). Trimming removed 1 base from V and 6 bases from J, with 10 bases in between. CDR3 in DNA: TGTGCCAGCAGCTTGACCGGGAGGGATGAAAAACTGTTTTTT. Amino acids: CASSLTGRDEKLFF.

V is TRBV4-2 and J is TRBJ1-2, with unresolved D. This CDR3 has 14 amino acids. Germline CDR1 is LGHNA and CDR2 is YNFKEQ. V was trimmed by 1 base and J by 8 bases, leaving 14 bases between them. The CDR3 DNA is TGTGCCAGCAGCCAAGGCGGAACTATTGCGGGCTACACCTTC. This codes for CASSQGGTIAGYTF.

This clone turned up a few times. The chain carries TRBV14 and TRBJ1-1; TRBD1 matches 7 bases. The CDR3 length is 15 residues. Losses at the gene ends were 2 bases for V and 0 bases for J; bases not matched to a gene: 3. Germline loops: CDR1 SGHDN, CDR2 FVKESK. In DNA form, the CDR3 reads TGTGCCAGCAGCCAATTGAGGGGGCTGAACACTGAAGCTTTCTTT. It translates to CASSQLRGLNTEAFF.

The genes are TRBV6-1 and TRBJ2-7; 8 bases agree with TRBD1. Per the germline V gene, CDR1 is MNHNS and CDR2 is SASEGT. J gave up 2 bases and V 3 bases, and 9 bases lay outside the gene matches. The CDR3 is 16 residues long. The CDR3 region has the DNA TGTGCCAGCAGTGATTGGACAGGGTACGGTCCCTACGAGCAGTACGTC. This gives the protein CASSDWTGYGPYEQYV.

The V call is TRBV6-6, the J call TRBJ1-3; D gene unclear. CDR1 and CDR2 (germline): MNHNY, SVGAGI (reference sequence). The CDR3 runs 14 residues. The V gene lost 5 bases and the J gene lost 0 bases, with 8 bases spanning the gap. CDR3 in amino acids: CASSISSSGNTIYF. In DNA form, the CDR3 reads TGTGCCAGCAGTATTAGTAGCTCTGGAAACACCATATATTTT.

The chain joins TRBV6-6 to TRBJ2-7, with D maybe TRBD1 (8 bases). V lost 5 bases and J lost 4, with 21 bases in between. The germline V gene encodes CDR1 MNHNY and CDR2 SVGAGI (reference sequence). This CDR3 has 16 amino acids. The DNA of the CDR3 is TGTGCCAGCAGTAGGTCCGGGGGGCAGGGGGCTTACGAGCAGTACTTC. Its protein is CASSRSGGQGAYEQYF.

The chain recombines TRBV5-8 with TRBJ1-6, with D uncertain. Per germline, CDR1 SGHTS and CDR2 YDEGEE. The CDR3 extends over 18 amino acids. Trimming pared 0 bases from V and 5 bases from J, leaving 18 bases between. The CDR3 nucleotides read TGTGCCAGCAGCTTGGTTCTGCTAGCGGGAGCTAATAATTCACCCCTCCACTTT. This encodes CASSLVLLAGANNSPLHF.

The chain links TRBV4-3 to TRBJ2-3; TRBD1 agrees at 8 bases. Germline loops: CDR1 LGHNA, CDR2 YSLEER. This CDR3 region has 14 residues. V lost 1 base and J lost 6; bases outside the gene matches: 3. DNA of the CDR3: TGCGCCAGCAGCCAAGTACAGGGGGGTGATACGCAGTATTTT. Translation: CASSQVQGGDTQYF.